The next 28 T cell receptor beta chains were all read from a single sample in a study of cytomegalovirus exposure and HLA in healthy donors. Amplification used 60 Vbeta primers and 13 Jbeta primers. Some clones are missing from TCRdb's copy, which holds only in-frame ones; the method was immunoSEQ multiplex PCR. The table has about 110,000 clones, 60% to 85% seen once. Sequenced: PBMCs. These receptors were taken from a middle-aged man in good health and CMV-seronegative.

This clone was seen a few times. V gene TRBV29-1 combines with J gene TRBJ1-2; possible D gene TRBD1, 6 bases. CDR1 is SQVTM, CDR2 ANQGSEA, per germline. The CDR3 spans 13 residues. V was shortened by 5 bases and J by 0 bases, with 10 bases between the two germline ends. CDR3 DNA sequence: TGCAGCGTTCAGACAGGCGCTAACTATGGCTACACCTTC. Its protein is CSVQTGANYGYTF. The variable domain in full, with the rest retrieved from reference TRBV29-1 and TRBJ1-2, is SAVISQKPSRDICQRGTSLTIQCQVDSQVTMMFWYRQQPGQSLTLIATANQGSEATYESGFVIDKFPISRPNLTFSTLTVSNMSPEDSSIYLCSVQTGANYGYTFGSGTRLTVV.

This chain connects TRBV30 to TRBJ2-3; the match to TRBD2 covers 7 bases. The germline CDR1 and CDR2 sequences are GTSNPN and SVGIG (reference sequence). The V and J ends lost 2 bases and 8 bases, in that order; junction bases with no gene match: 16. The CDR3 loop spans 16 amino acids. The CDR3 sequence: CAWSRREPTTSRTQYF. As DNA, the CDR3 is TGTGCCTGGAGTCGGCGGGAGCCCACCACCTCGCGTACGCAGTATTTT.

The chain recombines TRBV14 with TRBJ1-1; D is possibly TRBD1 (5 bases). The V and J ends lost 2 bases and 4 bases respectively, with 11 bases between them. The CDR3 runs 14 residues. Germline V gives CDR1 SGHDN, CDR2 FVKESK. In DNA, the CDR3 is TGTGCCAGCAGCCAACCGTCAGGGTCCACTGAAGCTTTCTTT. Amino acid sequence: CASSQPSGSTEAFF.

This sequence joins TRBV9 and TRBJ1-2; D is perhaps TRBD1 (5 bases). V shed 0 bases and J shed 5 bases, with 23 bases lying between them. This CDR3 has 18 residues. Germline V gene data show CDR1 as SGDLS and CDR2 as YYNGEE. DNA for the CDR3: TGTGCCAGCAGCGTAGACCCCCCCAGGGTCAAAGGAGTTTATGGCTACACCTTC. Translating gives CASSVDPPRVKGVYGYTF.

The chain uses TRBV2 and TRBJ2-3; TRBD2 aligns across 13 bases. With 2 bases clipped from V and 1 base from J, the junction kept 3 bases outside the gene matches. This CDR3 comprises 17 residues. Germline V CDR1 and CDR2: SNHLY, FYNNEI. This chain's CDR3 is CASSESGLAGGTDTQYF. The CDR3 DNA sequence: TGTGCCAGCAGTGAATCAGGACTAGCGGGAGGCACAGATACGCAGTATTTT.

The V gene is TRBV7-8, the J gene TRBJ1-1; the D gene is possibly TRBD1 (5 bases). The CDR3 totals 14 residues. From germline, CDR1 is SGHVS and CDR2 FQNEAQ. V dropped 1 base and J dropped 6 bases, with 12 bases sitting between them. CDR3 sequence reads: CASSLVHQGSEAFF. The CDR3 region has the DNA TGTGCCAGCAGCTTAGTCCATCAGGGATCTGAAGCTTTCTTT.

The chain couples TRBV5-1 to TRBJ1-4, with 8 nucleotides matching TRBD1. The CDR3 is 14 amino acids. Germline V gene data show CDR1 as SGHRS and CDR2 as YFSETQ. With V trimmed by 0 bases and J by 5 bases, 0 bases remained unmatched. CDR3 sequence: CASSLGDRNEKLFF. In nucleotides, the CDR3 is TGCGCCAGCAGCTTGGGGGACAGGAATGAAAAACTGTTTTTT. The whole variable domain, remainder taken from reference TRBV5-1 and TRBJ1-4, is KAGVTQTPRYLIKTRGQQVTLSCSPISGHRSVSWYQQTPGQGLQFLFEYFSETQRNKGNFPGRFSGRQFSNSRSEMNVSTLELGDSALYLCASSLGDRNEKLFFGSGTQLSVL.

The gene calls are TRBV6-4 and TRBJ2-3; TRBD1 agrees at 10 bases. V gave up 6 bases and J gave up 1 base; unmatched junction bases: 7. The germline gives CDR1 MRHNA, CDR2 SNTAGT. This CDR3 comprises 16 residues. The CDR3 protein is CASRKTGGRGTDTQYF. CDR3 nucleotide sequence: TGTGCCAGCAGGAAGACAGGGGGCCGAGGCACAGATACGCAGTATTTT.

The chain combines TRBV19 with TRBJ1-1; 7 bases line up with TRBD1. Germline CDR1 reads LNHDA; CDR2 reads SQIVND (reference sequence). The CDR3 is 14 residues long. The V segment lost 4 bases and the J segment 0 bases; nucleotides outside the gene matches: 2. DNA of the CDR3: TGTGCCAGTAGTACACAGGGGTTGAACACTGAAGCTTTCTTT. It encodes CASSTQGLNTEAFF.

The chain uses TRBV9 and TRBJ2-3, with D possibly being TRBD2 (5 bases). The V end was cut by 4 bases, the J end by 0 bases, with 15 bases between. This CDR3 comprises 16 residues. Germline lookup yields CDR1 SGDLS and CDR2 YYNGEE. The CDR3 sequence is CASSRGADYSTDTQYF. The DNA for the CDR3 is TGTGCCAGCAGCAGAGGCGCCGACTACAGCACAGATACGCAGTATTTT.

A single count supports this clone. The CDR3 nucleotides read TGTGCCAGCAGCCCGTACGGGGCGGGGGTGGAGACCCAGTACTTC. It is translated as CASSPYGAGVETQYF. The J gene is TRBJ2-5, the V gene TRBV6-5; 7 nucleotides agree with TRBD2. This CDR3 is built from 15 residues. Germline V CDR1 and CDR2: MNHEY, SVGAGI. The ends lost 6 bases at V and 5 bases at J; junction bases unmatched: 12.

This clone came up a few times. The chain recombines TRBV7-9 with TRBJ2-5, with 7 positions matching TRBD1. Germline V gives CDR1 SEHNR, CDR2 FQNEAQ (reference sequence). Trimming took 3 bases from V and 7 from J; bases not matched to a gene: 11. The CDR3 consists of 15 residues. DNA of the CDR3: TGTGCCAGCAGCTTTTGGGACAGCCACCTTGGGACCCAGTACTTC. It translates to CASSFWDSHLGTQYF. Variable domain in full (rest from reference TRBV7-9 and TRBJ2-5): DTGVSQNPRHKITKRGQNVTFRCDPISEHNRLYWYRQTLGQGPEFLTYFQNEAQLEKSRLLSDRFSAERPKGSFSTLEIQRTEQGDSAMYLCASSFWDSHLGTQYFGPGTRLLVL.

The chain is built from TRBV29-1 and TRBJ2-7, with no clear D. The CDR3 contains 12 residues. Looked up from germline, CDR1 is SQVTM and CDR2 is ANQGSEA. The V gene lost 2 bases and the J gene lost 5 bases, with 10 bases spanning the gap. CDR3 coding DNA: TGCAGCGTTGAATTCCTAGATGACGAGCAGTACTTC. It is translated as CSVEFLDDEQYF.

The chain has TRBV19 and TRBJ2-7; 11 bases align to TRBD1. The germline gives CDR1 LNHDA, CDR2 SQIVND (reference sequence). Trimming removed 3 bases from V and 2 bases from J; junction bases left unmatched: 9. The CDR3 covers 17 residues. The CDR3 sequence: CASSINFSGQGAYEQYF. The CDR3 DNA reads as TGTGCCAGTAGTATTAATTTTTCGGGACAGGGGGCCTACGAGCAGTACTTC.

The J gene is TRBJ2-7, the V gene TRBV9; 9 nucleotides line up with TRBD2. V shed 4 bases, J shed 0 bases, and the junction held 8 bases outside the gene matches. Looked up from germline, CDR1 is SGDLS and CDR2 is YYNGEE. This CDR3 is 16 amino acids long. The CDR3 DNA sequence: TGTGCCAGCAGCCCCACTCGACTAGCGGCCTCCTACGAGCAGTACTTC. It is translated as CASSPTRLAASYEQYF. The whole variable domain, filled in from reference TRBV9 and TRBJ2-7, reads DSGVTQTPKHLITATGQRVTLRCSPRSGDLSVYWYQQSLDQGLQFLIQYYNGEERAKGNILERFSAQQFPDLHSELNLSSLELGDSALYFCASSPTRLAASYEQYFGPGTRLTVT.

The rearrangement uses TRBV5-5 and TRBJ1-1; perhaps TRBD1 as D (5 bases). The CDR3 is 15 residues long. Germline CDR1 and CDR2: SGHKS and YYEKEE (reference sequence). V was cut by 4 bases and J by 3 bases, with 16 bases left in between. The CDR3 reads CASSGSDTKYTEAFF. CDR3 DNA sequence: TGTGCCAGCAGCGGATCGGACACCAAATACACTGAAGCTTTCTTT.

The chain uses TRBV7-6 and TRBJ1-1; TRBD1 is a possible D gene (6 bases). Trimming removed 5 bases from V and 0 bases from J, with 13 bases in between. This CDR3 is built from 15 residues. Germline CDR1 reads SGHVS; CDR2 reads FNYEAQ. The CDR3 loop is CASSRSTGLNTEAFF. In DNA form, the CDR3 reads TGTGCCAGCAGCAGATCAACAGGGCTGAACACTGAAGCTTTCTTT.

The rearrangement uses TRBV5-1 and TRBJ2-2, with D perhaps matching TRBD2 (6 bases). Between the trimmed V and J ends, which lost 9 bases and 4 bases, there was a span of 19 bases. CDR1 and CDR2 (germline): SGHRS, YFSETQ. The CDR3 runs to 15 residues. CDR3 sequence (DNA): TGCGCCACTTCACCCCTCCGGGGGAGCACCGGGGAGCTGTTTTTT. This translates into CATSPLRGSTGELFF.

The V call is TRBV28, the J call TRBJ1-4; TRBD1 is a possible D gene (6 bases). V lost 4 bases and J lost 11, with 29 bases in between. The CDR3 sequence is 18 residues long. The germline gives CDR1 MDHEN, CDR2 SYDVKM. The CDR3 here is CASSSPPHQDRDLGKLFF. The CDR3 nucleotides read TGTGCCAGCAGTTCGCCGCCCCACCAGGACAGAGACTTGGGGAAACTGTTTTTT.

The chain joins TRBV30 to TRBJ1-6; 10 bases agree with TRBD1. The V segment lost 5 bases and the J segment 9 bases; nucleotides outside the gene matches: 7. Germline assignment: CDR1 GTSNPN and CDR2 SVGIG (reference sequence). The CDR3 spans 14 residues. The CDR3 protein is CAWDRDRGLSPLHF. The DNA for the CDR3 is TGTGCCTGGGACCGGGACAGGGGACTTTCACCCCTCCACTTT.

The V gene is TRBV5-8, the J gene TRBJ1-2; D unclear. The germline gives CDR1 SGHTS, CDR2 YDEGEE. V gave up 3 bases and J gave up 4 bases, with 13 bases separating them. CDR3 length: 14 residues. CDR3 nucleotides: TGTGCCAGCAGCTCTGACACCCCGGCCTATGGCTACACCTTC. Translation: CASSSDTPAYGYTF.

The V call is TRBV21-1, the J call TRBJ1-5; the table's D call of TRBD1 was not tested on the DNA. TRBV21-1 is a listed pseudogene. CDR3 length: 17 residues. This chain's CDR3 is CASSRDRGRRFQQPQHF. The CDR3, as DNA: TGTGCCAGCAGCAGGGACAGGGGGCGAAGATTCCAACAGCCCCAGCATTTT.

This clone has only one observation. The chain combines TRBV27 with TRBJ1-2; D perhaps matches TRBD1 (5 bases). The germline V gene has CDR1 MNHEY and CDR2 SMNVEV (reference sequence). The CDR3 is 14 amino acids. Trimming stripped 3 bases from V and 4 bases from J, with 12 bases between. CDR3: CASSFAGPGYGYTF. CDR3 coding DNA: TGTGCCAGCAGTTTTGCAGGGCCAGGCTATGGCTACACCTTC.

The chain recombines TRBV27 with TRBJ2-3, with 9 positions matching TRBD1. After removal of 6 bases from V and 1 base from J, the junction contained 5 bases not matched to a gene. Germline V lookup: CDR1 MNHEY, CDR2 SMNVEV (reference sequence). This CDR3 comprises 15 residues. CDR3 protein: CASREQGAGTDTQYF. The CDR3 nucleotides read TGTGCCAGCAGAGAACAGGGGGCAGGCACAGATACGCAGTATTTT.

The V and J genes are TRBV6-5 and TRBJ2-7; 12 bases line up with TRBD2. The germline CDR1 and CDR2 sequences are MNHEY and SVGAGI. The CDR3 consists of 14 residues. With V trimmed by 6 bases and J by 2 bases, 2 bases remained unmatched. The CDR3 protein is CASRPSGGAYEQYF. CDR3 in DNA: TGTGCCAGCAGGCCTAGCGGGGGGGCCTACGAGCAGTACTTC.

The chain combines TRBV2 with TRBJ1-1; 9 bases match TRBD1. V lost 1 base to trimming and J lost 2 bases; unmatched junction nucleotides: 8. The CDR3 runs to 17 residues. Germline V CDR1 and CDR2: SNHLY, FYNNEI. The CDR3 DNA reads TGTGCCAGCAGTGAAGGGAAGTTGGGACAGGGTAACACTGAAGCTTTCTTT. As protein: CASSEGKLGQGNTEAFF.

The V gene is TRBV6-6, the J gene TRBJ1-5, with 8 bases matching TRBD1. The CDR3 length is 16 residues. Germline V gene sequence: CDR1 MNHNY, CDR2 SVGAGI (reference sequence). The V segment lost 6 bases and the J segment 4 bases; nucleotides outside the gene matches: 11. The CDR3 DNA reads TGTGCCAGCAGGGGGATGGGACAGGTGTCGAATCAGCCCCAGCATTTT. Translated, it gives CASRGMGQVSNQPQHF.

This clone was counted a few times. This chain joins TRBV10-3 and TRBJ1-1; 9 positions match TRBD1. The germline V gene has CDR1 ENHRY and CDR2 SYGVKD. This CDR3 has 14 residues. Losses at the gene ends were 6 bases for V and 4 bases for J; bases not matched to a gene: 6. The CDR3 nucleotides are TGTGCCATCAGACCGGGACAGGGCCCCACTGAAGCTTTCTTT. Translating it yields CAIRPGQGPTEAFF.